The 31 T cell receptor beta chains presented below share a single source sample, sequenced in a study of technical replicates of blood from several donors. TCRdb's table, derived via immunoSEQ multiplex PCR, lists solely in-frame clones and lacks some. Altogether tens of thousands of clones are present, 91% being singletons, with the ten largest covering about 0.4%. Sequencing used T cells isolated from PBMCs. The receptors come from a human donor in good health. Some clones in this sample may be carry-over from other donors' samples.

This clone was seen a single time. The DNA of the CDR3 is TGCAGCGTTGACCCCAGGGGTCCCTTTTATGGCTACACCTTC. Translated: CSVDPRGPFYGYTF. This chain uses TRBV29-1 with TRBJ1-2; possibly TRBD1 for D (6 bases). Germline V gene sequence: CDR1 SQVTM, CDR2 ANQGSEA. With 3 bases removed from V and 5 bases from J, the gap between germline ends came to 16 bases. CDR3 length: 14 residues.

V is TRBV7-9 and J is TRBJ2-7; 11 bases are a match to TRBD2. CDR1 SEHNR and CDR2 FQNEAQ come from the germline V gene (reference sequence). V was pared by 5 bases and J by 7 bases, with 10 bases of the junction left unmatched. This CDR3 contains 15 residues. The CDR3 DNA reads TGTGCCAGCAGCCCACCACTAGCGGGAGTTGGTGAGCAGTACTTC. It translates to CASSPPLAGVGEQYF.

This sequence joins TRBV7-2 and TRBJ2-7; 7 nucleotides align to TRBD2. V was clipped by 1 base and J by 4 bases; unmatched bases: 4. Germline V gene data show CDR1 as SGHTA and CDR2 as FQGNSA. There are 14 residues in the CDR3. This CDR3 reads CASSLGGSGYEQYF. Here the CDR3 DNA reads TGTGCCAGCAGCTTAGGCGGGAGTGGTTACGAGCAGTACTTC.

CDR3 region: CASSQGTGGRSEQYF. CDR3 bases: TGTGCCAGCAGTCAAGGGACAGGGGGGAGGAGCGAGCAGTACTTC. The rearrangement links TRBV27 to TRBJ2-7; TRBD1 matches 11 bases. The CDR3 extends over 15 amino acids. Germline CDR1 and CDR2: MNHEY and SMNVEV (reference sequence). J was trimmed by 6 bases and V by 5 bases; bases with no gene match: 9.

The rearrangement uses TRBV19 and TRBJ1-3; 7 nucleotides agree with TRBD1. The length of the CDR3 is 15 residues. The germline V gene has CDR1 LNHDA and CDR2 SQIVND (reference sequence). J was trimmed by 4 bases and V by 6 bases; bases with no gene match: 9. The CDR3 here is CASSRDREYGNTIYF. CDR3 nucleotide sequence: TGTGCCAGTAGCCGAGACAGGGAATACGGAAACACCATATATTTT.

Here the CDR3 reads CASSVDPGYNQPQHF. The CDR3 DNA reads as TGTGCCAGCAGCGTAGATCCGGGTTACAATCAGCCCCAGCATTTT. This rearrangement joins TRBV9 to TRBJ1-5; D unresolved. The V end was cut by 0 bases, the J end by 3 bases, with 10 bases between. This CDR3 region has 15 residues. From germline, CDR1 is SGDLS and CDR2 YYNGEE. Using reference TRBV9 and TRBJ1-5 for the parts outside the CDR3, the full variable domain is DSGVTQTPKHLITATGQRVTLRCSPRSGDLSVYWYQQSLDQGLQFLIQYYNGEERAKGNILERFSAQQFPDLHSELNLSSLELGDSALYFCASSVDPGYNQPQHFGDGTRLSIL.

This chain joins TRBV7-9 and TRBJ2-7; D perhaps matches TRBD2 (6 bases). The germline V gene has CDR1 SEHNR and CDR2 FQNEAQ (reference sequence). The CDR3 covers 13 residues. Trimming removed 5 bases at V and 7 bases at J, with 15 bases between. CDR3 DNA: TGTGCCAGCAGCCCCGGGGAGGCAGGGGAGCAGTACTTC. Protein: CASSPGEAGEQYF.

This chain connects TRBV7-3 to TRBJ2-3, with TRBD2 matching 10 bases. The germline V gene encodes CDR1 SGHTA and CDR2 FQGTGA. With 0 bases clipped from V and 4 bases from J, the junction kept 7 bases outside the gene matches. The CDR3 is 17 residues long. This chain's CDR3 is CASSLTSQREGPDTQYF. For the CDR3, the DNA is TGTGCCAGCAGCTTAACATCCCAGCGGGAGGGCCCAGATACGCAGTATTTT. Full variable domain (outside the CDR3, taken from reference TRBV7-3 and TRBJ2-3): GAGVSQTPSNKVTEKGKYVELRCDPISGHTALYWYRQSLGQGPEFLIYFQGTGAADDSGLPNDRFFAVRPEGSVSTLKIQRTERGDSAVYLCASSLTSQREGPDTQYFGPGTRLTVL.

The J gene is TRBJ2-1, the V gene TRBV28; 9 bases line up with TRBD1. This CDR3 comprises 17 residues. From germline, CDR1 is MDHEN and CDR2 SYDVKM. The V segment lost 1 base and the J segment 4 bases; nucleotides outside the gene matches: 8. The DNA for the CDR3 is TGTGCCAGCAGTTTATTCGGTGACAGGGGGTTATACAATGAGCAGTTCTTC. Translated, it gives CASSLFGDRGLYNEQFF.

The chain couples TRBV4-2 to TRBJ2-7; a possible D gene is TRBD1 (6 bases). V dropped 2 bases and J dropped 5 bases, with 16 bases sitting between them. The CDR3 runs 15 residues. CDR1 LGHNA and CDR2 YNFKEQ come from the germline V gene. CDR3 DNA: TGTGCCAGCAGCCAAAAGGGCAGGGGCGCAGACGAGCAGTACTTC. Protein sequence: CASSQKGRGADEQYF.

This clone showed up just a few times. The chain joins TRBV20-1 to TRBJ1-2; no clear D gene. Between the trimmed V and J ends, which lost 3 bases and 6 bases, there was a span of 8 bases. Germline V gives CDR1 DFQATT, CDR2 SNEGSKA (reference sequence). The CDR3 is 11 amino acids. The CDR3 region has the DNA TGCAGTGCTAGTGTGCGGGATGGCTACACCTTC. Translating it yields CSASVRDGYTF.

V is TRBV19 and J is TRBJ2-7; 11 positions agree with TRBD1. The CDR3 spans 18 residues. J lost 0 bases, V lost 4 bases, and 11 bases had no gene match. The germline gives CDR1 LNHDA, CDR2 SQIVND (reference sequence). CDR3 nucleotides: TGTGCCAGTAGTACCCGGACAGGGGGCAGCCTGGCCTCCTACGAGCAGTACTTC. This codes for CASSTRTGGSLASYEQYF.

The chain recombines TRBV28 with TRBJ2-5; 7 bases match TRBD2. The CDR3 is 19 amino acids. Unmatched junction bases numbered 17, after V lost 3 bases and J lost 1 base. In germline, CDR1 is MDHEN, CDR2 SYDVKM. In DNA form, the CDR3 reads TGTGCCAGCAGTTTCTCGACTAGCCCGAGGCCCATCCTCCAAGAGACCCAGTACTTC. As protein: CASSFSTSPRPILQETQYF.

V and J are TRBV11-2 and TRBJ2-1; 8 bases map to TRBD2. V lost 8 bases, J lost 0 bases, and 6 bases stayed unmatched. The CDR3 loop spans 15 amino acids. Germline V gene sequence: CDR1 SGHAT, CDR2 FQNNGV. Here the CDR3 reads CASSFSGNSYNEQFF. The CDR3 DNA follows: TGTGCCAGCTCATTTAGCGGGAACTCCTACAATGAGCAGTTCTTC.

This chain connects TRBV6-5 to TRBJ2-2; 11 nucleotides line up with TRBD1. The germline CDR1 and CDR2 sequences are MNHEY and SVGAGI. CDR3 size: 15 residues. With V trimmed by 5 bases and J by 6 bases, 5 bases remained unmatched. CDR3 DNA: TGTGCCAGCAGTACGGGACAGGGGGGGGCCGGGGAGCTGTTTTTT. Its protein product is CASSTGQGGAGELFF.

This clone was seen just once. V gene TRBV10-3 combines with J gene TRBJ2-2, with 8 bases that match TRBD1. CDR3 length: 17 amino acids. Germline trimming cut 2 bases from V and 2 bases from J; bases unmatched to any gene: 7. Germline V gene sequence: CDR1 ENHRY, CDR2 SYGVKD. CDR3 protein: CAISEKVRGRNTGELFF. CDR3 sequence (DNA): TGTGCCATCAGTGAGAAAGTCAGGGGGCGCAACACCGGGGAGCTGTTTTTT.

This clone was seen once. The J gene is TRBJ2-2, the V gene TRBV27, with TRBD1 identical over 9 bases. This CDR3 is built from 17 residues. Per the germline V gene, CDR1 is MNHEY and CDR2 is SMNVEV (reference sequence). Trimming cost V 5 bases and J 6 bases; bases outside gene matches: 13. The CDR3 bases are TGTGCCAGCAGTCACCCTGGCGGGGGACAGGGTTCCGGGGAGCTGTTTTTT. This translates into CASSHPGGGQGSGELFF.

CDR3 sequence (DNA): TGCGCCAGCAGCCAAGAGCCTAGCGGGAGCTCGGCGGATACGCAGTATTTT. Amino acids: CASSQEPSGSSADTQYF. The chain has TRBV4-3 and TRBJ2-3, with TRBD2 matching over 10 bases. The CDR3 has 17 residues. The ends lost 0 bases at V and 6 bases at J; junction bases unmatched: 9. Germline CDR1 LGHNA, CDR2 YSLEER.

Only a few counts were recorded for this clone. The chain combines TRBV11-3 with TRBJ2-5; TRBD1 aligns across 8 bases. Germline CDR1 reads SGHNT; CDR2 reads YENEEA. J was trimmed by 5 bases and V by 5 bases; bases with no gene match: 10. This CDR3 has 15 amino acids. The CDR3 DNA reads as TGTGCCAGCAGCCATCCCCAGGGGGCTAGGGAGACCCAGTACTTC. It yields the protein CASSHPQGARETQYF.

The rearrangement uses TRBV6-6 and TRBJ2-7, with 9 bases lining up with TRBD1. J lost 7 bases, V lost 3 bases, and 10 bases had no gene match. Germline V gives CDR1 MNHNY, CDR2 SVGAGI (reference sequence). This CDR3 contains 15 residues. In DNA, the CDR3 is TGTGCCAGCAGTTATCGTAGGACAGGGGTAGGGGAGCAGTACTTC. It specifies CASSYRRTGVGEQYF.

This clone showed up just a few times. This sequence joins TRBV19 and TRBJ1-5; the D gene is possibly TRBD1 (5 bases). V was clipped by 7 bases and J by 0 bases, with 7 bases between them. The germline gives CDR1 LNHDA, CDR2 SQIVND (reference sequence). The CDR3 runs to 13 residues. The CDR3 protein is CASKGNSNQPQHF. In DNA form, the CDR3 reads TGTGCCAGTAAGGGGAATAGCAATCAGCCCCAGCATTTT.

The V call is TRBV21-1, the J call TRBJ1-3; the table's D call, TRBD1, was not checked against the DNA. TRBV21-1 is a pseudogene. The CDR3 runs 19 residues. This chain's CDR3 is CASSKVGPPSYRSGNTIYF. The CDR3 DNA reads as TGTGCCAGCAGCAAAGTGGGCCCTCCTTCATATCGGTCTGGAAACACCATATATTTT.

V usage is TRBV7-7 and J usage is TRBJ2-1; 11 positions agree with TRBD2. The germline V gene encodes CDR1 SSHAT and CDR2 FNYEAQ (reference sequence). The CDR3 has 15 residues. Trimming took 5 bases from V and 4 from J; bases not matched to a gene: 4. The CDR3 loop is CASSPLAGGYNEQFF. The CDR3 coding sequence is TGTGCCAGCAGCCCCTTAGCGGGAGGGTACAATGAGCAGTTCTTC.

The CDR3 region has the DNA TGTGCCAGCAGTGACAGGGGTAATTCTGAAGCTTTCTTT. This codes for CASSDRGNSEAFF. The chain has TRBV6-1 and TRBJ1-1; perhaps TRBD1 as D (6 bases). Germline CDR1 reads MNHNS; CDR2 reads SASEGT. Between the trimmed V and J ends, which lost 3 bases and 6 bases, there was a span of 11 bases. The CDR3 has 13 residues.

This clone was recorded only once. CDR3 nucleotide sequence: TGCGCCAGCAGCCACCTGACCCCGAGGGGGGATACGCAGTATTTT. It specifies CASSHLTPRGDTQYF. V usage is TRBV4-1 and J usage is TRBJ2-3; D might be TRBD1 (6 bases). There are 15 residues in the CDR3. CDR1 MGHRA and CDR2 YSYEKL come from the germline V gene. With 3 bases removed from V and 6 bases from J, the gap between germline ends came to 16 bases.

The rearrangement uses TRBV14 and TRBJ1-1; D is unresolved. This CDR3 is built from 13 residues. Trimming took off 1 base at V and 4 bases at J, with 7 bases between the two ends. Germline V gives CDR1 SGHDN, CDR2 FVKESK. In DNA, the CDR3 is TGTGCCAGCAGCCAAGTCGGAGGCACTGAAGCTTTCTTT. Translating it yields CASSQVGGTEAFF.

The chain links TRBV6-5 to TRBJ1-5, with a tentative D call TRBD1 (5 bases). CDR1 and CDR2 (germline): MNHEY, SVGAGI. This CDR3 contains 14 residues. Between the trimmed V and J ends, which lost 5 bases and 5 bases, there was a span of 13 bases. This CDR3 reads CASSTGGTDQPQHF. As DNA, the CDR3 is TGTGCCAGCAGTACGGGGGGTACGGATCAGCCCCAGCATTTT.

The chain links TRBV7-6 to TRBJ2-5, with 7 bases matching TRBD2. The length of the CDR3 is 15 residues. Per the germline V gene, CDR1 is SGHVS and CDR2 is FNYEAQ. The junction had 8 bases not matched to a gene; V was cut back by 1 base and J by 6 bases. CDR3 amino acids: CASSLGGDYYQTQYF. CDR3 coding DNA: TGTGCCAGCAGCTTAGGAGGGGACTATTACCAGACCCAGTACTTC.

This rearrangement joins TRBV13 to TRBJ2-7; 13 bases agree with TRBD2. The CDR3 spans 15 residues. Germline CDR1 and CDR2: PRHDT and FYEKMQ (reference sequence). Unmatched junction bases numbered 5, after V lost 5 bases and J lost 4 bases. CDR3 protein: CASSPRTSGSYEQYF. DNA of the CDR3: TGTGCCAGCAGCCCAAGGACTAGCGGGAGTTACGAGCAGTACTTC.

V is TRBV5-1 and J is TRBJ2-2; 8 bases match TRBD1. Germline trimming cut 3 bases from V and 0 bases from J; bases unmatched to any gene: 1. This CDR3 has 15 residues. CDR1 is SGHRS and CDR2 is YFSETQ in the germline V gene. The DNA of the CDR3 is TGCGCCAGCAGCTGGACAGGGCCGAACACCGGGGAGCTGTTTTTT. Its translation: CASSWTGPNTGELFF.

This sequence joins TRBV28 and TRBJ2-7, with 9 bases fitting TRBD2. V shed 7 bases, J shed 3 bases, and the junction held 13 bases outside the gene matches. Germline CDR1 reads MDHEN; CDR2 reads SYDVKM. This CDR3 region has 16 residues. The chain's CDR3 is CASIPAGGVGYYEQYF. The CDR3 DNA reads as TGTGCCAGCATACCGGCGGGGGGGGTGGGCTACTACGAGCAGTACTTC.